This TCR beta chain was captured by sequencing in a study of T cells in women clearing cervical HPV infection. Across the whole study: Cases' blood sampling followed lesion detection by median approximately 150 days (90 to 200).

Notes on the study in general: CIN3+ cases had significantly higher TCR richness than controls; evenness did not differ.

Repertoires were generated with immunoSEQ multiplex PCR, while TCRdb's copy carries only in-frame clones and drops some. The listing contains some 40,000 clones. About this clone itself: Its target is not known. The CDR3 extends 3 residues past the end of the read, so its final part is completed from the germline J gene.

The CDR3 spans 12 residues. With 3 bases removed from V and 3 bases from J, the gap between germline ends came to 9 bases. CDR1 is SQVTM, CDR2 ANQGSEA, per germline. The sample was blood buffy coat. The TCR was taken from a woman between 18 and 70 years old with a cervical HPV16 infection that either progressed to CIN3+ or cleared (not recorded which). The gene calls are TRBV29-1 and TRBJ2-7; D possibly corresponds to TRBD2 (6 bases). The CDR3 is CSVEGAGYEQYF. The part of the CDR3 DNA that was read is TGCAGCGTTGAGGGAGCGGGCTACGAG.